This record concerns one T cell receptor (beta chain) sequence. This clonotype was recorded at least ten times. The antigen it binds to is not known. No much larger clone exists at a distance of one base, and base qualities are not known. Between the V and J ends, shortened by 0 bases and 8 bases respectively, the junction contains 7 bases. For CDR1 and CDR2, the germline V gene lists ENHRY and SYGVKD. From the cysteine through the phenylalanine, the CDR3 covers 12 amino acids. Here the CDR3 DNA is all that survives: 36 bases in frame from base 1. The treatment or condition label, as the study defines it: live attenuated yellow fever vaccine strain. A standard Ficoll-Paque protocol was used to isolate PBMCs from peripheral blood. Dynabeads CD4 and CD8 positive selection kits were used to isolate the CD4 and CD8 T-cell fractions. RNA was extracted with TriZol from bulk PBMCs, CD4 and CD8 fractions, and dextramer-positive and dextramer-negative fractions.

This specimen comes from a study of T cells after yellow fever vaccination (dated by TCRdb to the late 2010s). Describing the broader study: The SMART-Seq v4 Ultra Low Input RNA kit was used to prepare libraries from fractions with low cell numbers. To follow T-cell clones before and after primary and booster YFV17D yellow fever vaccination, bulk TCR alpha and beta repertoires were sequenced over time. Blood was drawn at multiple timepoints before and after primary and secondary immunization, with bulk PBMC replicates and cell subsets isolated. Two healthy male donors, one aged 18 to 30 and one aged 30 to 40 years, made up the cohort. The paper's findings and limits, for the study overall: After the booster, most clones that had expanded after primary vaccination were detected again (around 97% of CD4 and 88% of CD8), suggesting broad maintenance of memory. The study included only two donors, which limits how far the findings can be generalized. A small fraction of clonotypes appeared in both the CD4 and CD8 compartments, likely as a result of convergent recombination. Computational filtering was required because FACS-sorted repertoires could contain abundant contaminating clonotypes from the bulk population. Compared with the primary T-cell response, the secondary T-cell response was faster but weaker, reaching its peak on day 5 rather than on day 15.

Synthesis of TCR cDNA relied on 5'RACE template switching, a step that introduced a universal primer site along with unique molecular identifiers. Priming for cDNA synthesis came from both the TCR alpha and TCR beta constant segments. Two PCR steps were used to amplify libraries, with sample barcodes and sequencing adapters being added in the second step. Sequencing of the libraries was done on either Illumina HiSeq 2500 (2x100 bp) or NovaSeq (2x150 bp). In the paper's pipeline: MIGEC handled demultiplexing of reads and collapsing into UMI consensus sequences, while MiXCR performed V(D)J alignment. Vaccine-responding clonotypes were identified with edgeR using replicate PBMC samples, with FDR below 0.01 and a log2 fold change above 5 up to day 15 being required. Each bulk clonotype received a CD4 or CD8 identity based on whether the sequenced CD4 or CD8 repertoire contained that clonotype at higher abundance. TCRdb trimmed the raw reads at Q25, called clones with MiXCR and kept productive beta chains. Entries are consolidated by CDR3 protein sequence, retaining the most common genes and DNA. These V and J calls originate from TCRdb's pipeline instead of the authors' own analysis. Present in this sample are around 150,000 distinct CDR3 sequences, 6% to 7.5% of which were seen just once. Approximately 2.5% of the sample comes from the top ten.

The sequence derives from a man aged 18 to 30 who received the YFV17D yellow fever vaccine. The chain joins TRBV10-3 to TRBJ1-2; no confident D gene assignment can be made. Sequences were derived from CD4+ T cells sorted from PBMCs, sampled 4 to 5 days after the first yellow fever vaccination. The nucleotides are TGTGCCATCAGTGAGTCGAAAGAAGGCTACACCTTC. Translated, this is CAISESKEGYTF.